This TCR beta chain was observed in a study of control samples from healthy donors and cancer patients. The CDR3 sequence is 13 residues long. Per the germline V gene, CDR1 is SGHRS and CDR2 is YFSETQ. Between the trimmed V and J ends, which lost 7 bases and 7 bases, there was a span of 14 bases. Produced via immunoSEQ multiplex PCR; TCRdb's table is partial and in-frame only. The sample has some 120,000 clones, around 92% seen once. This clonotype was sampled from a man older than 75 with head and neck cancer. V gene TRBV5-1 combines with J gene TRBJ1-4; weak D call: TRBD1 (5 bases). Sequencing was performed on PBMCs. The CDR3 is CASAQGVGEKLFF. CDR3 nucleotide sequence: TGCGCCAGCGCTCAGGGAGTAGGTGAAAAACTGTTTTTT.